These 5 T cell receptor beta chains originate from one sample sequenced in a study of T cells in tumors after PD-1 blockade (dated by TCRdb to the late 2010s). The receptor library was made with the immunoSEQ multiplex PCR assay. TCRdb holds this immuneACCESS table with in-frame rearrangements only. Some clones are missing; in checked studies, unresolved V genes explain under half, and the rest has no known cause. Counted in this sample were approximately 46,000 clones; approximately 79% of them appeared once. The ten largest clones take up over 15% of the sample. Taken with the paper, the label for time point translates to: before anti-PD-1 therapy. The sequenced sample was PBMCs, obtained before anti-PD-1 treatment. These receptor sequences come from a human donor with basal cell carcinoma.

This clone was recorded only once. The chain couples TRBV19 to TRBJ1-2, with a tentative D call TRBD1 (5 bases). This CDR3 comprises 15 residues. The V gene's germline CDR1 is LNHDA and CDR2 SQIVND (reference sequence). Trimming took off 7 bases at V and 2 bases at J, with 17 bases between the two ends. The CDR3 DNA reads TGTGCCAGTACCGGACGGATCAGGGAGAACTATGGCTACACCTTC. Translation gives CASTGRIRENYGYTF.

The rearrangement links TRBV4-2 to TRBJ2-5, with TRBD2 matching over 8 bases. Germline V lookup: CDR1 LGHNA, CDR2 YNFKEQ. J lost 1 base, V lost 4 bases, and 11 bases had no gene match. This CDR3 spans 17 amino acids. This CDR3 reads CASSPQRQTSGQETQYF. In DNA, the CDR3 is TGTGCCAGCAGCCCGCAAAGACAAACTAGCGGCCAAGAGACCCAGTACTTC.

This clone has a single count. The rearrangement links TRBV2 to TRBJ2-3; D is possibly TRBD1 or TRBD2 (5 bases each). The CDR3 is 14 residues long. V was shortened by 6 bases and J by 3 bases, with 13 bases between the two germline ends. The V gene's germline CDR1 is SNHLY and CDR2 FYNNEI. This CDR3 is CASRTGPGTDTQYF. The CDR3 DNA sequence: TGTGCCAGCAGAACGGGACCCGGGACAGATACGCAGTATTTT.

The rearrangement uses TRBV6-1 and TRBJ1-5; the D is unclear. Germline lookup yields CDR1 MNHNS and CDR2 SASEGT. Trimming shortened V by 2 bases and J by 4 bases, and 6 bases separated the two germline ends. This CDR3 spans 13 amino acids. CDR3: CASSEIHNQPQHF. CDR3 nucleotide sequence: TGTGCCAGCAGTGAAATTCATAATCAGCCCCAGCATTTT.

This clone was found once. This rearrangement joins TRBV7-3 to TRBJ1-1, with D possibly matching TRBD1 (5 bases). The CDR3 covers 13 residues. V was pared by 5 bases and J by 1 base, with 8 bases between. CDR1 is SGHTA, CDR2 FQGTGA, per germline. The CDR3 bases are TGTGCCAGCAGCCCTGGGGGGAACACTGAAGCTTTCTTT. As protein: CASSPGGNTEAFF.